This T cell receptor (beta chain) was sequenced for a study of vaccination and CD4 T cells after COVID-19. Study background: Stimulation of the cells used overlapping spike peptide pools from SARS-CoV-2 and from the common cold coronaviruses HCoV-NL63, HCoV-OC43 and HCoV-229E.

This clonotype appeared once. What it binds is not known. Oncomine TCR Beta short-read sequencing was applied to DNA from cultured CD4+ T cells. The template was genomic DNA from cultured CD4+ T cells. TCRdb reprocessed the PCR reads with MiXCR, giving one entry per CDR3 protein. The table records fewer than 15,000 distinct CDR3 sequences, less than 60% of them present only once. Trimming left V 3 bases short and J 5 bases short, with 11 bases between. Germline-derived CDR1 and CDR2 are MDHEN and SYDVKM. This CDR3 region has 13 residues. The treatment is: approximately nine-day PBMC culture with coronavirus spike peptide pools or control peptides (ViraFEST assay). Researchers reported culturing over 1.5 million PBMCs per well with 8.5 to 10 IU/ml IL-2 and about 10 ug/ml peptide pools.

This receptor was identified in a human donor who had recovered from COVID-19. V usage is TRBV28 and J usage is TRBJ2-7; D perhaps matches TRBD2 (6 bases). The specimen sequenced was CD4+ T cells from blood, cultured in vitro. CDR3 residues: CASSLSGVDEQYF. In DNA, the CDR3 is TGTGCCAGCAGTTTGTCGGGGGTCGACGAGCAGTACTTC.